Listed below are T cell receptor beta chains from one sample, sequenced in a study of Tregs in tolerant kidney transplant recipients. Profiled with immunoSEQ multiplex PCR; TCRdb holds only in-frame clones, not every one. This sample has about 81,000 clones, with 91% found just once. The starting material was CD4+ T cells from blood (PBMCs), obtained 24 months after the transplant. These receptors all come from a human patient who received a combined kidney and bone marrow transplant. Some T cells may be transferred from the graft donor. CDR3s include the opening cysteine and the closing phenylalanine or tryptophan. The D gene is left open where the match is weak. The size of a clone is reported for some rows only, either as once, few or many, or as a class for expanded clones.

J gene | clone size | V gene | D gene | CDR3 DNA | CDR3 protein
TRBJ2-7 | few | TRBV15 | NA | TGTGCCACCAGCACCCGAGCCGGGGTAGGAACCTACGAGCAGTACTTC | CATSTRAGVGTYEQYF
TRBJ1-4 | NA | TRBV7-2 | NA | TGTGCCAGCAGCTTAGAGAGACAGGCGGAAAAACTGTTTTTT | CASSLERQAEKLFF
TRBJ2-5 | NA | TRBV6-1 | TRBD1 | TGTGCCAGCAGTCCACAGGGGCTGGATGAGACCCAGTACTTC | CASSPQGLDETQYF
TRBJ1-4 | NA | TRBV7-2 | TRBD1 | TGTGCCAGCAGCTCAGAGAATCCGGGACAGGGAACGGAAAAACTGTTTTTT | CASSSENPGQGTEKLFF
TRBJ2-7 | NA | TRBV6-5 | TRBD1 | TGTGCCAGCAGTTACTCGTCGGGACAGGCTACCTACGAGCAGTACTTC | CASSYSSGQATYEQYF
TRBJ2-7 | NA | TRBV10-1 | TRBD2 | TGCGCCATGGGACTAGCGGGGGGGCCAAATCCCTACGAGCAGTACTTC | CAMGLAGGPNPYEQYF
TRBJ2-3 | NA | TRBV14 | TRBD2 | TGTGCCAGCAGCCGTTCAGTCGGGACTAGCGGGCCTTACACAGATACGCAGTATTTT | CASSRSVGTSGPYTDTQYF
TRBJ1-1 | once | TRBV25-1 | TRBD1 | TGTGCCAGCAGCCCCCGCCGGGACAGGGCAATGAGGGACACTGAAGCTTTCTTT | CASSPRRDRAMRDTEAFF
TRBJ2-6 | NA | TRBV11-3 | TRBD1 | TGTGCCAGCAGCTTCCACAGGGGGGTTGCGGGGGCCAACGTCCTGACTTTC | CASSFHRGVAGANVLTF
TRBJ1-1 | once | TRBV7-2 | NA | TGTGCCAGCAGCAAGGGGTACAGCGCTGAGCACACTGAAGCTTTCTTT | CASSKGYSAEHTEAFF
TRBJ2-7 | NA | TRBV20-1 | NA | TGCAGTGCGGAGAAGCGAGACGAGCAGTACTTC | CSAEKRDEQYF
TRBJ2-5 | NA | TRBV11-2 | TRBD2 | TGTGCCAGCAACCCGCGGGGCTACCCGGGGGGAGAGACCCAGTACTTC | CASNPRGYPGGETQYF
TRBJ2-1 | NA | TRBV11-2 | TRBD2 | TGTGCCAGCAGCGCCCGGGGACTAGCGGGATACAATGAGCAGTTCTTC | CASSARGLAGYNEQFF
TRBJ2-5 | NA | TRBV6-6 | NA | TGTGCCAGCAGCCCCGGGGAGACCCAGTACTTC | CASSPGETQYF
TRBJ2-2 | NA | TRBV12-5 | NA | TGTGCTAGTGGTTCAGGTAATGTCTTCGGGTTTTTT | CASGSGNVFGFF
TRBJ1-4 | NA | TRBV5-1 | NA | TGCGCCAGCAGCTTCGGAGGGAATGAAAAACTGTTTTTT | CASSFGGNEKLFF
TRBJ2-1 | NA | TRBV5-1 | NA | TGCGCCAGCAGCTTGCGATACAGTCACAATGAGCAGTTCTTC | CASSLRYSHNEQFF
TRBJ2-7 | NA | TRBV5-5 | NA | TGTGCCAGCAGCTTGGGCGGGGCCGCCTACGAGCAGTACTTC | CASSLGGAAYEQYF
TRBJ1-2 | NA | TRBV14 | NA | TGTGCCAGCAGCCACGCAGTGAACTATGGCTACACCTTC | CASSHAVNYGYTF
TRBJ2-3 | NA | TRBV9 | TRBD2 | TGTGCCAGCAGCGTCAGCGGGGGAACTAGCACAGATACGCAGTATTTT | CASSVSGGTSTDTQYF
TRBJ2-5 | few | TRBV7-9 | TRBD1 | TGTGCCAGCAGCTTCATAGACAGGGAAGAGACCCAGTACTTC | CASSFIDREETQYF
TRBJ2-7 | NA | TRBV21-1 | NA | TGTGCCAGCAGTCTAATGGGGACAAGGGACTACGAGCAGTACTTC | CASSLMGTRDYEQYF
TRBJ2-1 | once | TRBV9 | NA | TGTGCCAGCAGCATTAACAGTGTAAGCTCCTACAATGAGCAGTTCTTC | CASSINSVSSYNEQFF
TRBJ2-5 | once | TRBV13 | TRBD1 | TGTGCCAGCAGCCCCGGGACAGGGGCGCAAGAGACCCAGTACTTC | CASSPGTGAQETQYF
TRBJ2-3 | NA | TRBV6-6 | NA | TGTGCCAGCAGTTATAGTTCGCGGGGCCCCCAGGATACGCAGTATTTT | CASSYSSRGPQDTQYF
TRBJ1-6 | NA | TRBV6-1 | NA | TGTGCCAGCAGTGGGGGGGGACGGGATAATTCCCCCCTCCACTTT | CASSGGGRDNSPLHF
TRBJ1-3 | few | TRBV28 | TRBD1 | TGTGCCAGCAGTTTACAGACAGGGGTCGGAGGGAGAAACACCATATATTTT | CASSLQTGVGGRNTIYF
TRBJ2-7 | NA | TRBV4-3 | TRBD2 | TGCGCCAGCAGCCAAGAAGGACTAGCGGGCTACGAGCAGTACTTC | CASSQEGLAGYEQYF
TRBJ2-3 | NA | TRBV4-3 | TRBD2 | TGCGCCAGCAGCCAAACTAGCGGGAGCACAGATACGCAGTATTTT | CASSQTSGSTDTQYF
TRBJ2-7 | NA | TRBV4-1 | NA | TGCGCCAGCAGCCAAGTTTCTATTTACGAGCAGTACTTC | CASSQVSIYEQYF
TRBJ1-2 | NA | TRBV19 | NA | TGTGCCAGTAGTATAGGGGCAGCCTATGGCTACACCTTC | CASSIGAAYGYTF
TRBJ2-3 | NA | TRBV19 | NA | TGTGCCAGTAGTATCTCCAGAACAGATACGCAGTATTTT | CASSISRTDTQYF
TRBJ1-1 | NA | TRBV21-1 | NA | TGTGCCAGCAGCAAAAAAAGGGTGAAGCGGGAGGCTGAAGCTTTCTTT | CASSKKRVKREAEAFF
TRBJ2-7 | NA | TRBV27 | TRBD1 | TGTGCCAGCAGTTTATTTGTGACAGGGGCAGGAGAGCAGTACTTC | CASSLFVTGAGEQYF
TRBJ1-3 | NA | TRBV6-5 | NA | TGTGCCAGCAGTTATTCGGAGGGATCAGGAAACACCATATATTTT | CASSYSEGSGNTIYF
TRBJ2-4 | once | TRBV5-6 | NA | TGTGCCAGCAGCTCGCTTAGCGGTATATTAAACATTCAGTACTTC | CASSSLSGILNIQYF
TRBJ2-1 | NA | TRBV25-1 | NA | TGTGCCAGCAGTGAGGAGGGGGGGGGCACCTACAATGAGCAGTTCTTC | CASSEEGGGTYNEQFF
TRBJ2-5 | NA | TRBV7-9 | TRBD2 | TGTGCCAGCAGCCTGTGGCCTAGCGGGACCCAAGAGACCCAGTACTTC | CASSLWPSGTQETQYF
TRBJ1-4 | NA | TRBV10-3 | NA | TGTGCCATCAGTGCTAATGGAGGAGGCTATGAAAAACTGTTTTTT | CAISANGGGYEKLFF
TRBJ2-2 | NA | TRBV19 | TRBD1 | TGTGCCAGTACTACAAGGAGGAGGACAGGGGTCTTCACCGGGGAGCTGTTTTTT | CASTTRRRTGVFTGELFF
TRBJ2-4 | NA | TRBV4-1 | NA | TGCGCCAGCAGGAAGGGGGTAGACGGCAAAAACATTCAGTACTTC | CASRKGVDGKNIQYF
TRBJ1-4 | NA | TRBV29-1 | TRBD1 | TGCAGCGCGACAGGGCTGGAAGGTGAAAAACTGTTTTTT | CSATGLEGEKLFF